These 30 T cell receptor beta chains share one sample of origin, sequenced in a study of vaccination effects on CD4 cells after COVID-19. Clones were sequenced by immunoSEQ multiplex PCR, and TCRdb holds only the in-frame ones, with some missing. This table has about 43,000 clones, around three quarters appearing once. Viral peptide pool expansion of antigen-specific CD4+ T cells preceded sequencing in the ViraFEST assay. Following 10 days of culture, CD4+ T cells were isolated. Among the vaccine recipients, none had a prior SARS-CoV-2 infection, and nucleocapsid antibodies were negative. Antigen specificity for these receptors is unknown. The source was CD4+ T cells from PBMCs cultured with SARS-CoV-2 spike peptides, collected before COVID-19 vaccination. These receptors were collected from a human donor who received a COVID-19 vaccine.

The rearrangement links TRBV5-1 to TRBJ1-1; TRBD1 aligns across 11 bases. The CDR3 length is 15 residues. The V and J ends lost 4 bases and 6 bases, in that order; junction bases with no gene match: 8. Germline V gene sequence: CDR1 SGHRS, CDR2 YFSETQ. The DNA for the CDR3 is TGCGCCAGCAGCACAACAGGGACAGGGGGGCCTGAAGCTTTCTTT. Translation gives CASSTTGTGGPEAFF.

There are a few counts of this clone. This chain joins TRBV7-9 and TRBJ2-2, with D unclear. CDR3 length equals 12 residues. Trimming shortened V by 2 bases and J by 8 bases, and 6 bases separated the two germline ends. Germline V gene sequence: CDR1 SEHNR, CDR2 FQNEAQ (reference sequence). This CDR3 reads CASSLISGELFF. CDR3 sequence (DNA): TGTGCCAGCAGCTTAATATCGGGGGAGCTGTTTTTT.

The chain couples TRBV30 to TRBJ1-4, with D unresolved. The CDR3 sequence is 15 residues long. Germline lookup yields CDR1 GTSNPN and CDR2 SVGIG (reference sequence). V shed 0 bases and J shed 3 bases, with 11 bases lying between them. CDR3 nucleotide sequence: TGTGCCTGGAGTGTACTTCGGAAGGCTAATGAAAAACTGTTTTTT. It is translated as CAWSVLRKANEKLFF.

The chain links TRBV7-7 to TRBJ2-1, with TRBD1 matching 12 bases. The CDR3 spans 16 residues. Germline V gives CDR1 SSHAT, CDR2 FNYEAQ (reference sequence). V was pared by 3 bases and J by 2 bases, with 2 bases of the junction left unmatched. The CDR3 region has the DNA TGTGCCAGCAGCTTTGGGACAGGGGGCGCCTACAATGAGCAGTTCTTC. Translating it yields CASSFGTGGAYNEQFF.

This chain connects TRBV7-8 to TRBJ2-7; D may match TRBD1 or TRBD2 (5 bases each). CDR1 and CDR2 (germline): SGHVS, FQNEAQ. The CDR3 has 15 residues. The V end was cut by 0 bases, the J end by 0 bases, with 9 bases between. The CDR3 region has the DNA TGTGCCAGCAGCTTAGCGCCGGGGACCTCCTACGAGCAGTACGTC. This codes for CASSLAPGTSYEQYV.

This clone was counted once. CDR3: CASSYDRVIGTQYF. CDR3 in DNA: TGTGCCAGCAGTTACGACAGGGTCATTGGGACCCAGTACTTC. The chain is built from TRBV6-5 and TRBJ2-5; 7 bases are shared with TRBD1. CDR3 size: 14 residues. In germline, CDR1 is MNHEY, CDR2 SVGAGI. Unmatched junction bases numbered 7, after V lost 2 bases and J lost 7 bases.

There are a few counts of this clone. The gene calls are TRBV7-2 and TRBJ2-3; TRBD2 might be the D (5 bases). The germline gives CDR1 SGHTA, CDR2 FQGNSA. The CDR3 spans 10 residues. The V end was cut by 6 bases, the J end by 9 bases, with 7 bases between. CDR3 in DNA: TGTGCCAGCAGTGGCGGGACGCAGTATTTT. It codes for CASSGGTQYF.

The V and J genes are TRBV30 and TRBJ1-5, with TRBD1 matching over 12 bases. Germline loops: CDR1 GTSNPN, CDR2 SVGIG (reference sequence). The V segment lost 3 bases and the J segment 2 bases; nucleotides outside the gene matches: 2. This CDR3 spans 15 amino acids. The CDR3, as DNA: TGTGCCTGGAGGGGACAGGGGGCCGGCAATCAGCCCCAGCATTTT. Translating gives CAWRGQGAGNQPQHF.

The chain combines TRBV29-1 with TRBJ1-2, with no clear D. Trimming stripped 4 bases from V and 4 bases from J, with 7 bases between. CDR3 length: 11 amino acids. The V gene's germline CDR1 is SQVTM and CDR2 ANQGSEA. The CDR3 DNA sequence: TGCAGCGTTGTCGACATCTATGGCTACACCTTC. Translation: CSVVDIYGYTF.

This clone showed up just once. The chain joins TRBV28 to TRBJ1-6; no reliable D call. The germline V gene has CDR1 MDHEN and CDR2 SYDVKM. V dropped 5 bases and J dropped 10 bases, with 15 bases sitting between them. The CDR3 consists of 14 residues. CDR3 region: CASSAIGLRSPLHF. CDR3 sequence (DNA): TGTGCCAGCAGTGCTATAGGGTTGCGGTCACCCCTCCACTTT.

This sequence joins TRBV19 and TRBJ2-1, with a tentative D call TRBD1 (5 bases). Germline V gene data show CDR1 as LNHDA and CDR2 as SQIVND (reference sequence). The CDR3 is made up of 14 amino acids. Trimming removed 3 bases at V and 6 bases at J, with 12 bases between. In DNA, the CDR3 is TGTGCCAGTAGTATGAGTCAGGGTTTCAATGAGCAGTTCTTC. Residues: CASSMSQGFNEQFF. Full variable domain (missing parts from reference TRBV19 and TRBJ2-1): DGGITQSPKYLFRKEGQNVTLSCEQNLNHDAMYWYRQDPGQGLRLIYYSQIVNDFQKGDIAEGYSVSREKKESFPLTVTSAQKNPTAFYLCASSMSQGFNEQFFGPGTRLTVL.

This chain uses TRBV6-5 with TRBJ1-2; D perhaps matches TRBD1 (5 bases). CDR1 MNHEY and CDR2 SVGAGI come from the germline V gene. The CDR3 is made up of 13 amino acids. V gave up 6 bases and J gave up 2 bases, with 10 bases separating them. CDR3 sequence reads: CASRTGGNYGYTF. As DNA, the CDR3 is TGTGCCAGCAGGACCGGGGGAAACTATGGCTACACCTTC.

This clone was seen a handful of times. The chain is built from TRBV5-4 and TRBJ1-2; D uncertain. Germline V lookup: CDR1 SGHNT, CDR2 YYREEE (reference sequence). Trimming stripped 1 base from V and 2 bases from J, with 12 bases between. This CDR3 comprises 15 residues. The CDR3 region has the DNA TGTGCCAGCAGCTTGATCGCGTACCCCAACTATGGCTACACCTTC. Translated, it gives CASSLIAYPNYGYTF.

This sequence joins TRBV15 and TRBJ1-2, with TRBD1 as a possible D gene (5 bases). The CDR3 covers 15 residues. Germline CDR1 and CDR2: LNHNV and YYDKDF (reference sequence). Trimming pared 0 bases from V and 5 bases from J, leaving 13 bases between. The CDR3 reads CATSRDFAQGYGYTF. CDR3 nucleotides: TGTGCCACCAGCAGAGATTTCGCCCAGGGTTATGGCTACACCTTC.

The V call is TRBV18, the J call TRBJ2-2; no firm D call. The CDR3 extends over 15 amino acids. CDR1 and CDR2 from the germline V gene are KGHSH and LQKENI. V was trimmed by 2 bases and J by 8 bases, leaving 15 bases between them. DNA for the CDR3: TGTGCCAGCTCACCATTAGAGTCCCCGGCAGGGGAGCTGTTTTTT. It codes for CASSPLESPAGELFF.

The sample holds a few counts of this clone. This sequence joins TRBV6-2 or TRBV6-3 and TRBJ2-7; no reliable D call. The V and J ends lost 2 bases and 6 bases respectively, with 14 bases between them. The germline V gene has CDR1 MNHEY and CDR2 SVGEGT. The length of the CDR3 is 14 residues. CDR3 region: CASSYVPERTEQYV. The CDR3 DNA is TGTGCCAGCAGTTACGTTCCAGAACGGACCGAGCAGTACGTC.

The V gene is TRBV28, the J gene TRBJ1-2; 7 positions agree with TRBD1. J gave up 0 bases and V 7 bases, and 14 bases lay outside the gene matches. Germline CDR1 MDHEN, CDR2 SYDVKM. The CDR3 totals 17 residues. CDR3 protein: CASKRPQGLGTNYGYTF. The CDR3 region has the DNA TGTGCCAGCAAACGGCCACAGGGGCTCGGGACTAACTATGGCTACACCTTC.

This clone showed up just a few times. This chain links TRBV10-2 with TRBJ2-2, with 9 positions matching TRBD1. Trimming at V came to 4 bases and at J to 6 bases, leaving 6 bases not matched to a gene. The CDR3 has 15 amino acids. Germline lookup yields CDR1 WSHSY and CDR2 SAAADI. The CDR3 DNA follows: TGCGCCAGCAGTGGGGGACAGGGTCCGTCCGGGGAGCTGTTTTTT. This encodes CASSGGQGPSGELFF.

This clone was observed a few times. The chain combines TRBV5-6 with TRBJ1-2; D possibly corresponds to TRBD1 (6 bases). Trimming removed 2 bases from V and 5 bases from J, with 10 bases in between. This CDR3 region has 13 residues. Germline lookup yields CDR1 SGHDT and CDR2 YYEEEE. DNA for the CDR3: TGTGCCAGCAGCTTTGGCCAGGGGTATGGCTACACCTTC. Its protein product is CASSFGQGYGYTF.

V and J are TRBV6-5 and TRBJ2-5; the D is unclear. The CDR3 loop spans 13 amino acids. V was trimmed by 4 bases and J by 5 bases, leaving 11 bases between them. Germline CDR1 and CDR2: MNHEY and SVGAGI. CDR3 sequence: CASSLVSAETQYF. The CDR3 bases are TGTGCCAGCAGTTTGGTTTCGGCGGAGACCCAGTACTTC.

This clone was detected a few times. The chain combines TRBV6-5 with TRBJ1-4; D might be TRBD1 (6 bases). V lost 2 bases, J lost 6 bases, and 7 bases lay in between. There are 13 residues in the CDR3. In germline, CDR1 is MNHEY, CDR2 SVGAGI. CDR3 DNA sequence: TGTGCCAGCAGTTACCCAGGGGATGAAAAACTGTTTTTT. Residues: CASSYPGDEKLFF.

The rearrangement uses TRBV28 and TRBJ2-2; 7 nucleotides align to TRBD2. CDR3 length: 15 amino acids. Germline V gene sequence: CDR1 MDHEN, CDR2 SYDVKM. After removal of 3 bases from V and 0 bases from J, the junction contained 1 base not matched to a gene. CDR3 DNA: TGTGCCAGCAGTTTTAGCGGGTCGAACACCGGGGAGCTGTTTTTT. Protein sequence: CASSFSGSNTGELFF.

The V and J genes are TRBV5-5 and TRBJ1-2; possible D gene TRBD1, 5 bases. The CDR3 is 13 amino acids. V was trimmed by 7 bases and J by 7 bases, leaving 17 bases between them. CDR1 and CDR2 (germline): SGHKS, YYEKEE (reference sequence). This chain's CDR3 is CASDRDGNAGYTF. Here the CDR3 DNA reads TGTGCCAGCGATAGGGACGGCAACGCTGGCTACACCTTC.

The chain combines TRBV2 with TRBJ1-1; TRBD1 agrees at 9 bases. The CDR3 extends over 15 amino acids. CDR1 is SNHLY and CDR2 is FYNNEI in the germline V gene. V gave up 4 bases and J gave up 4 bases; unmatched junction bases: 7. The DNA of the CDR3 is TGTGCCAGCAGTGTGGTAGGACAGGGGAGCACTGAAGCTTTCTTT. Translated: CASSVVGQGSTEAFF.

V is TRBV29-1 and J is TRBJ2-7; no firm D call. The CDR3 totals 12 residues. In germline, CDR1 is SQVTM, CDR2 ANQGSEA. The V and J ends lost 4 bases and 3 bases respectively, with 10 bases between them. CDR3 in DNA: TGCAGCGTTGGCGAAGATTACTACGAGCAGTACGTC. Its translation: CSVGEDYYEQYV.

The CDR3 nucleotides are TGTGCCAGCAGCTTTGTCAGGGGAGGGGTAAGGAACACTGAAGCTTTCTTT. Encoded protein: CASSFVRGGVRNTEAFF. The rearrangement joins TRBV13 to TRBJ1-1, with a tentative D call TRBD1 (6 bases). V was trimmed by 3 bases and J by 1 base, leaving 18 bases between them. The CDR3 is made up of 17 amino acids. The germline V gene has CDR1 PRHDT and CDR2 FYEKMQ (reference sequence). The full variable domain, with the rest looked up from reference TRBV13 and TRBJ1-1, is AAGVIQSPRHLIKEKRETATLKCYPIPRHDTVYWYQQGPGQDPQFLISFYEKMQSDKGSIPDRFSAQQFSDYHSELNMSSLELGDSALYFCASSFVRGGVRNTEAFFGQGTRLTVV.

This clone has a single count. The chain carries TRBV29-1 and TRBJ2-2, with unresolved D. CDR1 is SQVTM, CDR2 ANQGSEA, per germline. Trimming shortened V by 6 bases and J by 7 bases, and 9 bases separated the two germline ends. The CDR3 has 11 amino acids. The CDR3 DNA is TGCAGCGTACGGACGGGCGGGGAGCTGTTTTTT. Protein product: CSVRTGGELFF.

The V call is TRBV7-3, the J call TRBJ2-6; D might be TRBD1 (6 bases). Germline lookup yields CDR1 SGHTA and CDR2 FQGTGA. The CDR3 covers 15 residues. Trimming left V 3 bases short and J 4 bases short, with 10 bases between. The CDR3 loop is CASSFQGSGANVLTF. CDR3 nucleotide sequence: TGTGCCAGCAGCTTCCAGGGGTCCGGGGCCAACGTCCTGACTTTC. Full variable domain (outside the CDR3, taken from reference TRBV7-3 and TRBJ2-6): GAGVSQTPSNKVTEKGKYVELRCDPISGHTALYWYRQSLGQGPEFLIYFQGTGAADDSGLPNDRFFAVRPEGSVSTLKIQRTERGDSAVYLCASSFQGSGANVLTFGAGSRLTVL.

This clone has only one observation. The J gene is TRBJ2-7, the V gene TRBV5-4; 9 bases are a match to TRBD1. CDR3 length: 13 amino acids. Germline V gene data show CDR1 as SGHNT and CDR2 as YYREEE (reference sequence). Losses at the gene ends were 4 bases for V and 2 bases for J; bases not matched to a gene: 1. The CDR3 is CASSRDRAYEQYV. The CDR3 nucleotides read TGTGCCAGCAGCCGGGACAGGGCCTACGAGCAGTACGTC.

This chain connects TRBV11-2 to TRBJ2-3, with 16 nucleotides matching TRBD2. V gave up 6 bases and J gave up 2 bases; unmatched junction bases: 2. This CDR3 region has 16 residues. The germline CDR1 and CDR2 sequences are SGHAT and FQNNGV. CDR3 sequence (DNA): TGTGCCAGCAGGGGGACTAGCGGGGGGGCCACAGATACGCAGTATTTT. Amino acid sequence: CASRGTSGGATDTQYF.